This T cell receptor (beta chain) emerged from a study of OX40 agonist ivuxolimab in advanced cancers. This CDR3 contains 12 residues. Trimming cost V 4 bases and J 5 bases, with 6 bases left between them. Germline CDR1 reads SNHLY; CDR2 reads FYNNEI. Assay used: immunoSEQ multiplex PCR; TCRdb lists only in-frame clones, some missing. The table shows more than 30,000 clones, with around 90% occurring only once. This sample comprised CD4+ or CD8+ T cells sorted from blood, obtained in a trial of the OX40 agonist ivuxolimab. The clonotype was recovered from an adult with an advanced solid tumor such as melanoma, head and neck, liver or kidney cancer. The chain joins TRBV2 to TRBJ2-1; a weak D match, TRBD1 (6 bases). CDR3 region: CASSGTDNEQFF. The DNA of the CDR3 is TGTGCCAGCAGTGGGACAGACAATGAGCAGTTCTTC.